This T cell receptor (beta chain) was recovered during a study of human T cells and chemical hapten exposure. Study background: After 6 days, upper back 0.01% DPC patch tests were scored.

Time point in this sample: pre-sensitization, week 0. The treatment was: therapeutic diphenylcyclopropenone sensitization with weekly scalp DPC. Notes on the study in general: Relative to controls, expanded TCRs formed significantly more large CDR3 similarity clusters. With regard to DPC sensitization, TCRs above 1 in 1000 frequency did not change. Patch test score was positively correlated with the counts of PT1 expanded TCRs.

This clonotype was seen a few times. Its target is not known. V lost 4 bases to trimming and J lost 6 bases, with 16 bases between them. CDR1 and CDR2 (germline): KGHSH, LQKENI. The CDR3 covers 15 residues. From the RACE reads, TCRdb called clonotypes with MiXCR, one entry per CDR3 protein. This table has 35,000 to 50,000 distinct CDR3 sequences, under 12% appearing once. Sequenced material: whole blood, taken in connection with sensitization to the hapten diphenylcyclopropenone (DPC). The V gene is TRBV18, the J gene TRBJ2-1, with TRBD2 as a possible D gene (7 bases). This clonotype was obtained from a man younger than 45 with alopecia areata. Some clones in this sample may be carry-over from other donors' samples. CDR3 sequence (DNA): TGTGCCAGCTCACGACCCGGCGGGGGCGGCAATGAGCAGTTCTTC. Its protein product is CASSRPGGGGNEQFF.